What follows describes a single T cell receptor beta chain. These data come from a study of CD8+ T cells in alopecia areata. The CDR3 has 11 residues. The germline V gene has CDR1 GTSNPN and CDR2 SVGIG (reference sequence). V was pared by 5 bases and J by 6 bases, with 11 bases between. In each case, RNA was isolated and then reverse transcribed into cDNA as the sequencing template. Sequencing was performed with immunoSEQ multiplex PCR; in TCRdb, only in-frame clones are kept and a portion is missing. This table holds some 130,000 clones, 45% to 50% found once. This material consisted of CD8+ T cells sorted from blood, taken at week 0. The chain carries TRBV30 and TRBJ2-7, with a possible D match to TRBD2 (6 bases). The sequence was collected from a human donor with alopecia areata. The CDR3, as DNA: TGTGCCTGGTCCCGGGGGACCGAGCAGTACTTC. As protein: CAWSRGTEQYF.